These 23 T cell receptor beta chains were sequenced from one sample in a study of T cell changes during pregnancy in multiple sclerosis. Clones were sequenced by immunoSEQ multiplex PCR, and TCRdb holds only the in-frame ones, with some missing. The profile shows 90,000 to 95,000 clones, 90% to 95% of them singletons. The sample in question was peripheral blood, obtained in the first trimester of pregnancy. These receptors all come from a female donor with multiple sclerosis, enrolled in a pregnancy study.

The DNA of the CDR3 is TGTGCCACCAGCAGAGATCCCGGCTATAATTCACCCCTCCACTTT. Translation gives CATSRDPGYNSPLHF. The V gene is TRBV15, the J gene TRBJ1-6; D remains unclear. The ends were cut back, 0 bases at V and 3 bases at J, with 6 bases in the middle. This CDR3 is 15 amino acids long. Germline CDR1 reads LNHNV; CDR2 reads YYDKDF (reference sequence).

The V call is TRBV7-9, the J call TRBJ1-3; 9 bases are a match to TRBD1. The germline gives CDR1 SEHNR, CDR2 FQNEAQ (reference sequence). The CDR3 is made up of 16 amino acids. Trimming at V came to 7 bases and at J to 3 bases, leaving 10 bases not matched to a gene. The CDR3 region has the DNA TGTGCCAGCACCATCGACAGGGGGAATTTTGGAAACACCATATATTTT. Translated: CASTIDRGNFGNTIYF.

DNA of the CDR3: TGTGCCAGTAGTATGAGTATCCAAGAGACCCAGTACTTC. As protein: CASSMSIQETQYF. The chain joins TRBV19 to TRBJ2-5; D unclear. Deletions cut 3 bases from V and 1 base from J, with 6 bases between. The CDR3 loop spans 13 amino acids. Germline CDR1 is LNHDA and CDR2 is SQIVND (reference sequence).

The CDR3 protein is CASSQDSDGLAGGPETQYF. The CDR3 DNA follows: TGTGCCAGCAGCCAAGATAGTGACGGTCTGGCGGGGGGCCCTGAGACCCAGTACTTC. The J gene is TRBJ2-5, the V gene TRBV4-2; TRBD2 matches 8 bases. J gave up 5 bases and V 0 bases, and 17 bases lay outside the gene matches. CDR1 is LGHNA and CDR2 is YNFKEQ in the germline V gene. There are 19 residues in the CDR3.

The rearrangement uses TRBV2 and TRBJ2-5, with D possibly TRBD2 on 6 matching bases. Germline V lookup: CDR1 SNHLY, CDR2 FYNNEI. V was pared by 6 bases and J by 0 bases, with 20 bases between. The CDR3 is 17 amino acids. In nucleotides, the CDR3 is TGTGCCAGCAGGGAGGGCCAGCAAGTTTTGTACCAAGAGACCCAGTACTTC. Protein sequence: CASREGQQVLYQETQYF.

J is TRBJ2-2 and V is TRBV9; 8 bases agree with TRBD2. This CDR3 has 15 amino acids. The trim removed 1 base at V and 4 bases at J, leaving 3 bases unmatched. Germline V CDR1 and CDR2: SGDLS, YYNGEE. CDR3 loop: CASSVREGSTGELFF. The CDR3 DNA follows: TGTGCCAGCAGCGTACGGGAGGGTAGCACCGGGGAGCTGTTTTTT.

V gene TRBV29-1 combines with J gene TRBJ2-5; 9 nucleotides match TRBD2. The CDR3 consists of 13 residues. The trim removed 7 bases at V and 3 bases at J, leaving 6 bases unmatched. Germline loops: CDR1 SQVTM, CDR2 ANQGSEA. The CDR3 bases are TGCAGCGCTCTAGCGGGGACCGAAGAGACCCAGTACTTC. It encodes CSALAGTEETQYF. The variable domain in full, with the rest retrieved from reference TRBV29-1 and TRBJ2-5, is SAVISQKPSRDICQRGTSLTIQCQVDSQVTMMFWYRQQPGQSLTLIATANQGSEATYESGFVIDKFPISRPNLTFSTLTVSNMSPEDSSIYLCSALAGTEETQYFGPGTRLLVL.

The chain combines TRBV18 with TRBJ1-6; TRBD1 might be the D (5 bases). The ends were cut back, 2 bases at V and 5 bases at J, with 10 bases in the middle. Per germline, CDR1 KGHSH and CDR2 LQKENI. The CDR3 consists of 15 residues. Here the CDR3 DNA reads TGTGCCAGCTCACCATTGGACACCGATAATTCACCCCTCCACTTT. This encodes CASSPLDTDNSPLHF.

The chain recombines TRBV5-1 with TRBJ2-5; the D gene is possibly TRBD2 (5 bases). The CDR3 extends over 14 amino acids. The V and J ends lost 2 bases and 4 bases respectively, with 12 bases between them. Germline loops: CDR1 SGHRS, CDR2 YFSETQ. The CDR3 coding sequence is TGCGCCAGCAGCTTTGGTCCTCGGGGAGAGACCCAGTACTTC. Its translation: CASSFGPRGETQYF.

The chain employs TRBV25-1 and TRBJ1-1; 10 nucleotides agree with TRBD1. The germline V gene has CDR1 MGHDK and CDR2 SYGVNS. V was clipped by 8 bases and J by 7 bases; unmatched bases: 7. This CDR3 comprises 13 residues. The CDR3 DNA reads as TGTGCCAGCCGACAGGGGGCTCTCAGTGAAGCTTTCTTT. Its protein is CASRQGALSEAFF.

This chain joins TRBV6-5 and TRBJ1-1, with 8 nucleotides matching TRBD1. V trimming: 2 bases; J trimming: 1 base; junction bases outside the gene matches: 0. This CDR3 contains 14 residues. Looked up from germline, CDR1 is MNHEY and CDR2 is SVGAGI. CDR3 DNA sequence: TGTGCCAGCAGTTACGGACAGGGGAACACTGAAGCTTTCTTT. The encoded protein is CASSYGQGNTEAFF.

This sequence joins TRBV18 and TRBJ2-2; TRBD2 matches 7 bases. This CDR3 spans 15 amino acids. Germline V gene sequence: CDR1 KGHSH, CDR2 LQKENI. The ends lost 3 bases at V and 9 bases at J; junction bases unmatched: 10. In DNA, the CDR3 is TGTGCCAGCTCACCCTTAAGCGGGACTAACCGGGAGCTGTTTTTT. Translated: CASSPLSGTNRELFF.

The chain has TRBV29-1 and TRBJ1-2; 9 positions match TRBD1. Germline assignment: CDR1 SQVTM and CDR2 ANQGSEA. The ends lost 7 bases at V and 5 bases at J; junction bases unmatched: 2. The CDR3 length is 11 residues. DNA of the CDR3: TGCAGCGGGACAGGGGAATATGGCTACACCTTC. Residues: CSGTGEYGYTF.

The V gene is TRBV7-3, the J gene TRBJ2-1; 11 positions match TRBD2. CDR3 length: 15 amino acids. Germline V gene data show CDR1 as SGHTA and CDR2 as FQGTGA. The ends lost 4 bases at V and 5 bases at J; junction bases unmatched: 4. The CDR3 is CASSSRLAGNNEQFF. The CDR3 DNA sequence: TGTGCCAGCAGCTCCCGACTAGCGGGGAACAATGAGCAGTTCTTC.

V and J are TRBV6-1 and TRBJ1-2; D may be TRBD1 (6 bases). The ends were cut back, 5 bases at V and 0 bases at J, with 13 bases in the middle. The germline V gene has CDR1 MNHNS and CDR2 SASEGT. The CDR3 totals 15 residues. The CDR3 region is CASSTRTVSNYGYTF. CDR3 nucleotide sequence: TGTGCCAGCAGTACCAGGACAGTTTCTAACTATGGCTACACCTTC.

This chain joins TRBV5-1 and TRBJ1-4, with D uncertain. The V and J ends lost 3 bases and 0 bases respectively, with 6 bases between them. From germline, CDR1 is SGHRS and CDR2 YFSETQ. CDR3 size: 14 residues. The CDR3 DNA follows: TGCGCCAGCAGCTCCGGGACAACTAATGAAAAACTGTTTTTT. Translated: CASSSGTTNEKLFF.

The J gene is TRBJ2-1, the V gene TRBV5-4, with 9 bases that match TRBD2. In germline, CDR1 is SGHNT, CDR2 YYREEE (reference sequence). V lost 3 bases, J lost 7 bases, and 14 bases stayed unmatched. The CDR3 is 17 amino acids. CDR3 sequence reads: CASSYQVGSGGGNEQFF. DNA of the CDR3: TGTGCCAGCAGCTACCAAGTGGGTAGCGGGGGAGGGAATGAGCAGTTCTTC.

The chain employs TRBV29-1 and TRBJ2-1; 7 bases align to TRBD1. The CDR3 length is 16 residues. Trimming at V came to 3 bases and at J to 3 bases, leaving 11 bases not matched to a gene. Germline loops: CDR1 SQVTM, CDR2 ANQGSEA. Written as DNA, the CDR3 is TGCAGCGTTGATGGAGACAGGGAGTTCCTCTACAATGAGCAGTTCTTC. Amino acids: CSVDGDREFLYNEQFF.

The chain recombines TRBV5-6 with TRBJ2-3; 9 bases match TRBD1. The CDR3 consists of 17 residues. Germline V lookup: CDR1 SGHDT, CDR2 YYEEEE. J gave up 4 bases and V 3 bases, and 12 bases lay outside the gene matches. CDR3 sequence reads: CASSSVGQQGAADTQYF. As DNA, the CDR3 is TGTGCCAGCAGCTCGGTAGGGCAACAGGGGGCAGCAGATACGCAGTATTTT.

CDR3 coding DNA: TGTGCCAGCAGTGACCGGGCGGACTTCATGAACACTGAAGCTTTCTTT. This encodes CASSDRADFMNTEAFF. The rearrangement uses TRBV2 and TRBJ1-1, with no clear D. The CDR3 runs to 16 residues. Germline-derived CDR1 and CDR2 are SNHLY and FYNNEI. V lost 3 bases to trimming and J lost 0 bases, with 14 bases between them.

The V call is TRBV18, the J call TRBJ1-1; unclear D gene. The CDR3 spans 16 residues. Deletions cut 3 bases from V and 3 bases from J, with 17 bases between. Germline V gene lookup returns CDR1 KGHSH and CDR2 LQKENI. CDR3 residues: CASSPTSAVVYTEAFF. The CDR3 DNA is TGTGCCAGCTCACCGACATCAGCAGTAGTGTACACTGAAGCTTTCTTT.

V is TRBV14 and J is TRBJ1-2; TRBD1 matches at 7 bases. This CDR3 region has 14 residues. Germline CDR1 SGHDN, CDR2 FVKESK. Trimming cost V 2 bases and J 4 bases; bases outside gene matches: 4. The CDR3 nucleotides are TGTGCCAGCAGCCAATTCCGGACAGGCTATGGCTACACCTTC. Encoded protein: CASSQFRTGYGYTF.

This chain links TRBV7-9 with TRBJ1-1; 7 nucleotides align to TRBD1. Losses at the gene ends were 10 bases for V and 5 bases for J; bases not matched to a gene: 13. From germline, CDR1 is SEHNR and CDR2 FQNEAQ (reference sequence). The CDR3 loop spans 14 amino acids. Here the CDR3 reads CATGGGAGGTEAFF. DNA of the CDR3: TGTGCCACCGGGGGTGGGGCAGGGGGAACTGAAGCTTTCTTT.